One and the same sample provided the 6 T cell receptor beta chains below, sequenced in a study of Ad26.COV2.S vaccination and SARS-CoV-2 variants. The treatment denotes: some 20 received Ad26.COV2.S at low or high dose, single or two shots; 5 received placebo; per-sample allocation not given. The investigators took samples on day 63 after the first vaccine or placebo injection. Generated by immunoSEQ multiplex PCR, the TCRdb table keeps only in-frame clones and is missing some. The repertoire holds roughly 700,000 clones, with around 92% as singletons. Sequenced material: peripheral blood, taken in a trial of Ad26.COV2.S vaccine versus placebo. The receptors come from a person between 18 and 65 years old who received the Ad26.COV2.S COVID-19 vaccine or a placebo.

V gene TRBV7-2 combines with J gene TRBJ1-2, with TRBD1 as a possible D gene (6 bases). The length of the CDR3 is 13 residues. Per germline, CDR1 SGHTA and CDR2 FQGNSA. Trimming stripped 1 base from V and 6 bases from J, with 9 bases between. The CDR3 here is CASSLDRANGYTF. DNA for the CDR3: TGTGCCAGCAGCTTAGACAGGGCCAATGGCTACACCTTC.

The CDR3 region is CASSPGYDGYTF. CDR3 DNA sequence: TGTGCCAGCAGTCCCGGGTACGATGGCTACACCTTC. V usage is TRBV12-3 or TRBV12-4 and J usage is TRBJ1-2; D is undetermined. The V end lost 5 bases, the J end lost 6 bases, and 10 bases lay between the germline ends. The CDR3 extends over 12 amino acids.

J is TRBJ2-1 and V is TRBV5-1; TRBD2 is a possible D gene (5 bases). Germline-derived CDR1 and CDR2 are SGHRS and YFSETQ. V was trimmed by 3 bases and J by 0 bases, leaving 10 bases between them. The CDR3 consists of 15 residues. Here the CDR3 reads CASSYGISSYNEQFF. The CDR3 coding sequence is TGCGCCAGCAGCTACGGGATCAGCTCCTACAATGAGCAGTTCTTC.

The chain employs TRBV29-1 and TRBJ1-3; D remains unclear. V lost 4 bases, J lost 0 bases, and 10 bases lay in between. The CDR3 totals 14 residues. The germline CDR1 and CDR2 sequences are SQVTM and ANQGSEA. The DNA of the CDR3 is TGCAGCGTTGCTGGAGGCTACTCTGGAAACACCATATATTTT. Translation gives CSVAGGYSGNTIYF.

This clone was recorded a few times. The chain carries TRBV6-5 and TRBJ2-7; 12 nucleotides agree with TRBD2. Trimming removed 7 bases from V and 0 bases from J; junction bases left unmatched: 1. Germline V lookup: CDR1 MNHEY, CDR2 SVGAGI. The CDR3 is 14 residues long. The CDR3 region is CASKGLAGSYEQYF. The CDR3 DNA follows: TGTGCCAGCAAGGGACTAGCGGGCTCCTACGAGCAGTACTTC.

V gene TRBV19 combines with J gene TRBJ2-1; 8 bases agree with TRBD2. After removal of 2 bases from V and 7 bases from J, the junction contained 10 bases not matched to a gene. This CDR3 has 16 residues. Germline values: CDR1 LNHDA, CDR2 SQIVND (reference sequence). The CDR3 here is CASSINMGGGRNEQFF. The CDR3 DNA sequence: TGTGCCAGTAGTATAAACATGGGCGGGGGGCGGAATGAGCAGTTCTTC.